A single T cell receptor beta chain is shown here with its context. What it binds is not known. The data are from a study of vaccination effects on CD4 cells after COVID-19. Study-wide findings and caveats: Healthy vaccine recipients' vaccine-induced clones were almost all SARS-CoV-2 mono-reactive. The study got few convalescent patients and did not collect any early post-infection timepoints.

Viral peptide pools were used in the ViraFEST assay to expand antigen-specific CD4+ T cells, and sequencing came afterward. Subsequent to less than eleven days of culture, CD4+ T cells were isolated. The germline gives CDR1 SGHTS, CDR2 YDEGEE. The CDR3 extends over 14 amino acids. V shed 2 bases and J shed 1 base, with 7 bases lying between them. Profiled with immunoSEQ multiplex PCR; TCRdb holds only in-frame clones, not every one. The repertoire includes 70,000 to 95,000 clones, around 74% of them detected once, and 1.5% to 2% sits in the top ten. The sequence derives from a human donor who received a COVID-19 vaccine. This chain joins TRBV5-8 and TRBJ1-3; D possibly corresponds to TRBD1 (6 bases). Sequencing used CD4+ T cells from PBMCs cultured with HCoV-229E spike peptides, obtained before COVID-19 vaccination. The CDR3 coding sequence is TGTGCCAGCAGCTTCCAGGGGTCTGGAAACACCATATATTTT. Translating gives CASSFQGSGNTIYF.